These T cell receptor beta chains were read from a single sample in a study of T cell clones after liver transplantation. Libraries were prepared by immunoSEQ multiplex PCR; TCRdb keeps only in-frame clonotypes and omits some of them. The sample lists about 19,000 clones, about 87% seen once, with approximately 13% in the top ten. This material consisted of CD8+ T cells from blood, taken before liver transplant. The receptor set was obtained from a human donor who received a liver transplant. Both conserved end residues are trimmed from each CDR3. The order of the fields is clone size, V gene, CDR3 protein. Clone size is stated in some rows and not others, as once, few, many or a class when expanded.

-,TRBV7-9,ASSLAAYTEAF
-,TRBV5-4,ASSLSSGGEPYNEQF
-,TRBV5-6,ASSLDSFADNEQF
medium-sized,TRBV28,ASSLKGMSSYNEQF
-,TRBV21-1,ASSKESGRAHNEQF
-,TRBV6-6,ASSPREGSYNEQF
few,TRBV7-9,ASSKEGSYEQY
-,TRBV27,ASSLLGTSGSNEQF
-,TRBV5-1,ASGPRESTEAF
-,TRBV19,ASRPGSTDTQY
-,TRBV27,ASSPGGETQY
-,TRBV15,ATSRNPGRTSYEQY
-,TRBV5-1,ASSLSDSYNEQF
-,TRBV7-9,ASSPTGHYEQY
-,TRBV7-9,ASSRTIGFGGELF
-,TRBV27,ASSLGASYEQY
-,TRBV11-3,ASSSVWEQY
-,TRBV9,ASSSRLGENYGYT
-,TRBV30,AWSYGSPNEQF
-,TRBV10-3,ATLGQTYGYT
-,TRBV5-6,ASSLVGDNTGELF
-,TRBV19,ASSMWGAADQPQH
medium-sized,TRBV11-2,ASGGGQVISGANVLT
-,TRBV7-9,ASSLGEDPYGYT
-,TRBV4-1,ASSRQGRDTGELF
-,TRBV11-3,ASSLGGFHEQY
-,TRBV28,ASRRAGGDNEQF
once,TRBV5-6,ASRPTGGFGTDTQY
-,TRBV13,ASSLNGRDTQY
-,TRBV6-5,ASSLTGGDYGYT
-,TRBV4-1,ASSQTVSNQPQH
-,TRBV19,ASSMNSGYEQY
-,TRBV6-4,ASSDGWLGADTDTQY
-,TRBV7-2,ASSSGALNTGELF
-,TRBV29-1,SVGGTGELF
-,TRBV5-4,ASSLAAGASYGYT
once,TRBV14,ASSQPLSRSPGHQRIEQY
-,TRBV11-3,ASRPGLAGAYEQY
once,TRBV9,ASSVARNGAAPHTQY
-,TRBV28,ASSFGVGTGDQPQH
-,TRBV27,ASNSVGTVSSYEQY
-,TRBV21-1,AHDSWRRRNTEAF
-,TRBV5-6,ASSDRPSYEQY
-,TRBV11-2,ASSPSRGRFLLNTEAF
-,TRBV19,ASSITGSWLQPQH
-,TRBV10-1,ASSESGLVYPNEQF